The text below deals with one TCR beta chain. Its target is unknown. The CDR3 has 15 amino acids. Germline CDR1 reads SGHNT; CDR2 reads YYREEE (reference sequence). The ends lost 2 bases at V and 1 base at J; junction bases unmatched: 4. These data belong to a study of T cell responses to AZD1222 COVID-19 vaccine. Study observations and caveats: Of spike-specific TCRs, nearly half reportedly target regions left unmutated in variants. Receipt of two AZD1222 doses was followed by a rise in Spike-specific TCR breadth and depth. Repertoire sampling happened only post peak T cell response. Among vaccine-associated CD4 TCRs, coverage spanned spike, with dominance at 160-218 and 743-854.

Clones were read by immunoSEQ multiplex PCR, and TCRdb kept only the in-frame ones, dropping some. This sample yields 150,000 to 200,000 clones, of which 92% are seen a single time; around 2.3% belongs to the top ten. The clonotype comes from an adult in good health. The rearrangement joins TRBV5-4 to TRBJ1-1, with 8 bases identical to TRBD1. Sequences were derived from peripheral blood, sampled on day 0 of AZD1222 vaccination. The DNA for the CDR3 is TGTGCCAGCAGCTTCCGCAGGGGGCCGAACACTGAAGCTTTCTTT. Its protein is CASSFRRGPNTEAFF.